This T cell receptor (beta chain) is from a study of cytomegalovirus exposure and HLA in healthy donors. About the study: From HLA-typed donors, an early data release held roughly 80 million unique TCRs.

This clone was detected only a few times. Antigen: not known. PCR involved 60 Vbeta and 13 Jbeta primers. The data were produced by immunoSEQ multiplex PCR, yet TCRdb's version contains in-frame clones alone and is incomplete. The sample has around 80,000 clones, around 60% seen once. General observations from the study: Most TCR beta V segments were productive about 87% or about 30% of the time in an earlier analysis.

Trimming left V 10 bases short and J 0 bases short, with 9 bases between. The germline V gene has CDR1 ENHRY and CDR2 SYGVKD. The CDR3 runs to 13 residues. V gene TRBV10-3 combines with J gene TRBJ2-2; D ambiguous. This sequence was found in a male donor in good health and CMV-seropositive. The specimen was PBMCs. CDR3 loop: CATIQTNTGELFF. The CDR3 nucleotides read TGTGCCACGATCCAGACGAACACCGGGGAGCTGTTTTTT.